Following are 28 T cell receptor beta chains from one sample sequenced in a study of blood T cell repertoires in COVID-19. Only in-frame clones appear in the TCRdb table, and some are missing; sequencing was by immunoSEQ multiplex PCR. The table lists approximately 190,000 clones, almost 85% of them singletons. Sequenced input: peripheral blood. The receptor set was obtained from a human donor with acute or convalescent COVID-19. The donor label of this sample is uncertain.

The chain links TRBV5-1 to TRBJ2-1; D is uncertain. Germline loops: CDR1 SGHRS, CDR2 YFSETQ. The V and J ends lost 0 bases and 9 bases respectively, with 4 bases between them. CDR3 length: 11 residues. CDR3: CASSLGGEQFF. The CDR3 bases are TGCGCCAGCAGCTTGGGAGGTGAGCAGTTCTTC.

The chain links TRBV12-3 or TRBV12-4 to TRBJ2-1; D remains ambiguous. This CDR3 has 12 amino acids. V was clipped by 5 bases and J by 3 bases, with 5 bases between them. The CDR3 DNA reads TGTGCCAGCAGTCGAGGCTACAATGAGCAGTTCTTC. It codes for CASSRGYNEQFF.

CDR3 sequence: CASSFRGQGAAGELFF. CDR3 DNA: TGTGCCAGCAGTTTCCGGGGACAGGGGGCTGCCGGGGAGCTGTTTTTT. The chain employs TRBV6-2 or TRBV6-3 and TRBJ2-2, with 12 bases that match TRBD1. The CDR3 consists of 16 residues. Germline V gene sequence: CDR1 MNHEY, CDR2 SVGEGT. V was pared by 4 bases and J by 6 bases, with 6 bases of the junction left unmatched.

A single count supports this clone. The chain is built from TRBV5-1 and TRBJ1-1; a weak D match, TRBD1 (6 bases). Germline values: CDR1 SGHRS, CDR2 YFSETQ. Trimming took 3 bases from V and 1 from J, leaving 19 bases between them. The CDR3 length is 17 residues. The CDR3 protein is CASSSTPRDNGNTEAFF. The CDR3 DNA sequence: TGCGCCAGCAGCTCCACGCCTCGGGACAACGGGAACACTGAAGCTTTCTTT.

This chain links TRBV5-4 with TRBJ2-1; 9 nucleotides match TRBD1. The J segment lost 6 bases and the V segment lost 3 bases, leaving 1 base of the junction unmatched. Germline assignment: CDR1 SGHNT and CDR2 YYREEE (reference sequence). This CDR3 spans 13 amino acids. In DNA form, the CDR3 reads TGTGCCAGCAGCTCGACAGGGGGCAATGAGCAGTTCTTC. Residues: CASSSTGGNEQFF. The full variable domain, in which reference TRBV5-4 and TRBJ2-1 provide the parts outside the CDR3, is ETGVTQSPTHLIKTRGQQVTLRCSSQSGHNTVSWYQQALGQGPQFIFQYYREEENGRGNFPPRFSGLQFPNYSSELNVNALELDDSALYLCASSSTGGNEQFFGPGTRLTVL.

The rearrangement links TRBV18 to TRBJ2-7; 9 positions match TRBD2. This CDR3 is built from 18 residues. With V trimmed by 2 bases and J by 0 bases, 11 bases remained unmatched. The germline V gene has CDR1 KGHSH and CDR2 LQKENI. Here the CDR3 DNA reads TGTGCCAGCTCACCATACGCACTAGCGGGTGGGAGCTCCTACGAGCAGTACTTC. The encoded protein is CASSPYALAGGSSYEQYF.

This sequence joins TRBV7-9 and TRBJ2-2; TRBD1 matches 8 bases. CDR1 is SEHNR and CDR2 is FQNEAQ in the germline V gene (reference sequence). Trimming removed 2 bases from V and 4 bases from J; junction bases left unmatched: 3. The CDR3 sequence is 15 residues long. The CDR3 DNA reads TGTGCCAGCAGCTTACTAGGACAGGGCACCGGGGAGCTGTTTTTT. Protein sequence: CASSLLGQGTGELFF.

The chain is built from TRBV5-4 and TRBJ1-5; D ambiguous. From germline, CDR1 is SGHNT and CDR2 YYREEE (reference sequence). The V and J ends lost 4 bases and 1 base respectively, with 12 bases between them. The CDR3 is made up of 15 amino acids. CDR3 sequence: CASSAGHNSNQPQHF. CDR3 coding DNA: TGTGCCAGCAGCGCGGGCCACAACAGCAATCAGCCCCAGCATTTT.

The chain carries TRBV28 and TRBJ1-1; weak D call: TRBD1 (5 bases). From germline, CDR1 is MDHEN and CDR2 SYDVKM. The CDR3 totals 12 residues. Trimming removed 9 bases at V and 0 bases at J, with 8 bases between. The CDR3 region has the DNA TGTGCCAGTTGGGGGGTGAACACTGAAGCTTTCTTT. It encodes CASWGVNTEAFF.

V is TRBV10-3 and J is TRBJ2-1; D might be TRBD2 (5 bases). In germline, CDR1 is ENHRY, CDR2 SYGVKD. The ends were cut back, 0 bases at V and 9 bases at J, with 12 bases in the middle. This CDR3 spans 14 amino acids. The CDR3 coding sequence is TGTGCCATCAGTGAGTCGGGCTCCCGGGGTGAGCAGTTCTTC. Translated, it gives CAISESGSRGEQFF.

The chain couples TRBV3-1 (or the pseudogene TRBV3-2) to TRBJ2-2, with 9 nucleotides matching TRBD1. This CDR3 is 15 amino acids long. Per germline, CDR1 LGHDT and CDR2 YNNKEL (reference sequence). The ends lost 4 bases at V and 4 bases at J; junction bases unmatched: 4. CDR3 DNA: TGTGCCAGCAGCCCGGGACAGGGAGTCACCGGGGAGCTGTTTTTT. Residues: CASSPGQGVTGELFF.

The genes are TRBV10-3 and TRBJ1-3; no clear D. This CDR3 contains 11 residues. Germline V gene lookup returns CDR1 ENHRY and CDR2 SYGVKD. V lost 8 bases and J lost 2, with 4 bases in between. The chain's CDR3 is CAIEAGNTIYF. DNA for the CDR3: TGTGCCATCGAGGCTGGAAACACCATATATTTT.

The rearrangement links TRBV10-2 to TRBJ1-3; a weak D match, TRBD1 (6 bases). CDR3 length: 13 amino acids. From germline, CDR1 is WSHSY and CDR2 SAAADI. V lost 10 bases, J lost 4 bases, and 14 bases lay in between. CDR3 bases: TGCGCCACCACGACAGGCTCGGGAAACACCATATATTTT. It yields the protein CATTTGSGNTIYF.

This rearrangement joins TRBV6-5 to TRBJ2-7, with TRBD1 matching over 7 bases. The trim removed 5 bases at V and 0 bases at J, leaving 7 bases unmatched. This CDR3 has 15 residues. CDR1 MNHEY and CDR2 SVGAGI come from the germline V gene. The CDR3, as DNA: TGTGCCAGCAGTCTCCACTGGGACAGCTCCTACGAGCAGTACTTC. Its protein is CASSLHWDSSYEQYF.

This clone was detected a few times. The CDR3 sequence is CATSGIAYGAEAFF. The CDR3 DNA follows: TGTGCCACCTCTGGGATTGCGTACGGGGCTGAAGCTTTCTTT. This chain connects TRBV6-6 to TRBJ1-1; D call uncertain. The CDR3 has 14 amino acids. V lost 10 bases and J lost 6, with 21 bases in between. From germline, CDR1 is MNHNY and CDR2 SVGAGI (reference sequence).

The chain employs TRBV7-6 and TRBJ2-2; tentative D call: TRBD2 (6 bases). The CDR3 covers 16 residues. V lost 0 bases to trimming and J lost 2 bases, with 10 bases between them. Per germline, CDR1 SGHVS and CDR2 FNYEAQ. Here the CDR3 reads CASSLAPTSNTGELFF. The CDR3 DNA follows: TGTGCCAGCAGCTTAGCCCCGACTAGTAACACCGGGGAGCTGTTTTTT. The full variable domain, rest sourced from reference TRBV7-6 and TRBJ2-2, is GAGVSQSPRYKVTKRGQDVALRCDPISGHVSLYWYRQALGQGPEFLTYFNYEAQQDKSGLPNDRFSAERPEGSISTLTIQRTEQRDSAMYRCASSLAPTSNTGELFFGEGSRLTVL.

The rearrangement links TRBV6-5 to TRBJ1-1; 7 nucleotides match TRBD1. From germline, CDR1 is MNHEY and CDR2 SVGAGI. The J segment lost 2 bases and the V segment lost 6 bases, leaving 6 bases of the junction unmatched. The CDR3 has 14 residues. CDR3 bases: TGTGCCAGCAGGAGACAGGGTTTCAACACTGAAGCTTTCTTT. Its translation is CASRRQGFNTEAFF.

This chain joins TRBV28 and TRBJ2-5; 7 nucleotides line up with TRBD1. CDR1 is MDHEN and CDR2 is SYDVKM in the germline V gene. This CDR3 is built from 14 residues. V was pared by 8 bases and J by 2 bases, with 8 bases of the junction left unmatched. CDR3 nucleotide sequence: TGTGCCAGCCTCCCCGGGACAGCGCAAGAGACCCAGTACTTC. Amino acids: CASLPGTAQETQYF.

This chain connects TRBV28 to TRBJ2-7; the match to TRBD2 covers 10 bases. V gave up 8 bases and J gave up 2 bases; unmatched junction bases: 9. This CDR3 has 15 residues. In germline, CDR1 is MDHEN, CDR2 SYDVKM. This CDR3 is CASDGIAGGTYEQYF. CDR3 bases: TGTGCCAGCGACGGGATAGCGGGAGGAACCTACGAGCAGTACTTC.

V gene TRBV28 combines with J gene TRBJ2-2; a possible D gene is TRBD2 (7 bases). This CDR3 comprises 14 residues. Germline CDR1 is MDHEN and CDR2 is SYDVKM. The V and J ends lost 8 bases and 3 bases respectively, with 13 bases between them. The CDR3 DNA is TGTGCCAGCCAAGGGGGGAGGGACACCGGGGAGCTGTTTTTT. It codes for CASQGGRDTGELFF.

This clone was picked up a small number of times. V gene TRBV11-2 combines with J gene TRBJ2-3; D might be TRBD2 (6 bases). The CDR3 is made up of 14 amino acids. V shed 5 bases and J shed 3 bases, with 12 bases lying between them. CDR1 is SGHAT and CDR2 is FQNNGV in the germline V gene. CDR3 amino acids: CASSPRLETDTQYF. The DNA of the CDR3 is TGTGCCAGCAGCCCCCGACTAGAAACAGATACGCAGTATTTT.

V and J are TRBV12-5 and TRBJ1-2; 9 bases line up with TRBD1. The CDR3 is 15 residues long. Trimming removed 5 bases from V and 6 bases from J; junction bases left unmatched: 10. Germline CDR1 is LGHNT and CDR2 is FRNRAP. CDR3 in amino acids: CASGLSRGTGHGYTF. The CDR3, as DNA: TGTGCTAGTGGTCTCTCACGGGGGACAGGGCATGGCTACACCTTC.

CDR3 sequence reads: CASSLPPTGAAGTQYF. DNA for the CDR3: TGCGCCAGCAGCTTGCCACCGACAGGGGCCGCGGGGACCCAGTACTTC. The chain employs TRBV5-1 and TRBJ2-5; TRBD1 matches 8 bases. The ends lost 1 base at V and 7 bases at J; junction bases unmatched: 12. Germline V gene lookup returns CDR1 SGHRS and CDR2 YFSETQ. CDR3 length equals 16 residues. Using reference TRBV5-1 and TRBJ2-5 for the parts outside the CDR3, the full variable domain is KAGVTQTPRYLIKTRGQQVTLSCSPISGHRSVSWYQQTPGQGLQFLFEYFSETQRNKGNFPGRFSGRQFSNSRSEMNVSTLELGDSALYLCASSLPPTGAAGTQYFGPGTRLLVL.

V and J are TRBV30 and TRBJ1-4, with unresolved D. Germline lookup yields CDR1 GTSNPN and CDR2 SVGIG (reference sequence). The V end was cut by 2 bases, the J end by 5 bases, with 3 bases between. The CDR3 spans 11 residues. DNA of the CDR3: TGTGCCTGGAGTCCGAATGAAAAACTGTTTTTT. Translating gives CAWSPNEKLFF.

The chain uses TRBV20-1 and TRBJ1-5; D uncertain. This CDR3 is 13 amino acids long. V dropped 3 bases and J dropped 7 bases, with 13 bases sitting between them. Germline CDR1 is DFQATT and CDR2 is SNEGSKA (reference sequence). CDR3 in amino acids: CSASRFRGQPQHF. CDR3 nucleotides: TGCAGTGCTAGTAGATTCAGAGGACAGCCCCAGCATTTT.

This chain joins TRBV29-1 and TRBJ2-1; no reliable D call. CDR1 and CDR2 from the germline V gene are SQVTM and ANQGSEA. The CDR3 is made up of 12 amino acids. The V gene lost 3 bases and the J gene lost 12 bases, with 15 bases spanning the gap. CDR3 nucleotide sequence: TGCAGCGTTGATCAGCGAGGAATAGTGCAGTTCTTC. Translating it yields CSVDQRGIVQFF.

DNA of the CDR3: TGTGCCAGCAGCGTACGGTACGAGCAGTACTTC. This gives the protein CASSVRYEQYF. The V call is TRBV11-2, the J call TRBJ2-7; no clear D gene. Germline V gene data show CDR1 as SGHAT and CDR2 as FQNNGV. The CDR3 consists of 11 residues. Between the trimmed V and J ends, which lost 5 bases and 4 bases, there was a span of 6 bases.

The J gene is TRBJ2-5, the V gene TRBV12-3 or TRBV12-4; no firm D call. The ends were cut back, 4 bases at V and 5 bases at J, with 8 bases in the middle. CDR3 length equals 12 residues. CDR3 coding DNA: TGTGCCAGCAGTTCCCACGCGGAGACCCAGTACTTC. Amino acid sequence: CASSSHAETQYF.